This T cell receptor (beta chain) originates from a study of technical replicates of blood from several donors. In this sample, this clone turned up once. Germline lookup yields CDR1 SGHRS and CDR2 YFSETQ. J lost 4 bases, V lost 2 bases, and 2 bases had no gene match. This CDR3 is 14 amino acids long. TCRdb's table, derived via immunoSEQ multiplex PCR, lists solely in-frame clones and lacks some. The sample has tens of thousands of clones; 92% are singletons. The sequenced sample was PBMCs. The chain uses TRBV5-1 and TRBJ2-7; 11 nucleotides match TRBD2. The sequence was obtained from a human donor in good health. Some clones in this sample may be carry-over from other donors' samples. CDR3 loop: CASSLLAGVYEQYF. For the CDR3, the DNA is TGCGCCAGCAGCTTACTAGCGGGAGTGTACGAGCAGTACTTC.